These T cell receptor beta chains were read from a single sample in a study of cytomegalovirus exposure and HLA in healthy donors. TCRdb keeps only in-frame clones here, not all; method: immunoSEQ multiplex PCR. Among approximately 220,000 clones listed, over 80% were seen once. The sequenced sample consisted of PBMCs. These receptors came from a woman in her 30s in good health and CMV-seropositive. The CDR3 runs from the conserved cysteine through the conserved F or W. A D gene is named only where the DNA matches it firmly. The size of a clone is reported for some rows only, either as once, few or many, or as a class for expanded clones.

clone_size	j_call	v_call	d_call	cdr3_nt	cdr3_aa
once	TRBJ1-1	TRBV11-3	-	TGTGCCAGCAGCTCACGGACAGTTTCCAACACTGAAGCTTTCTTT	CASSSRTVSNTEAFF
-	TRBJ1-2	TRBV4-2	-	TGTGCCAGCAGCCAAGATCGGATCGGGGGCCACCCAACCCTAGGCTATGGCTACACCTTC	CASSQDRIGGHPTLGYGYTF
few	TRBJ1-5	TRBV19	-	TGTGCCAGTAGGGCCGGGGTTGCTCAGCCCCAGCATTTT	CASRAGVAQPQHF
-	TRBJ1-1	TRBV28	TRBD1	TGTGCCAGCAGTCCACGGACAGGGAACACTGAAGCTTTCTTT	CASSPRTGNTEAFF
once	TRBJ1-1	TRBV18	-	TGTGCCAGCTCACCAGGAACGGGGAGGACTGAAGCTTTCTTT	CASSPGTGRTEAFF
-	TRBJ2-7	TRBV6-6	-	TGTGCCAGCAGAACAATCTACGAGCAGTACTTC	CASRTIYEQYF
-	TRBJ1-2	TRBV5-6	TRBD1	TGTGCCAGCAGCTTGGAGTTGGCAGGGGGTGCTACCAGGGACTATGGCTACACCTTC	CASSLELAGGATRDYGYTF
-	TRBJ2-7	TRBV6-6	-	TGTGCCAGCAGTGGAACCGGGACTGATAAACACGAGCAGTACTTC	CASSGTGTDKHEQYF
-	TRBJ1-4	TRBV10-2	-	TGCGCCAGCAGTGCCGTGACAGGCGTTAATGAAAAACTGTTTTTT	CASSAVTGVNEKLFF
-	TRBJ1-1	TRBV4-2	TRBD1	TGTGCCAGCAGCCAATCGGACAGGGAGAACACTGAAGCTTTCTTT	CASSQSDRENTEAFF
few	TRBJ2-7	TRBV6-1	-	TGTGCCAGCAGCGAGACCTACGAGCAGTACTTC	CASSETYEQYF
-	TRBJ1-2	TRBV28	-	TGTGCCAGCAGTTTAGATAGGTACGGCTACACCTTC	CASSLDRYGYTF
-	TRBJ2-5	TRBV2	TRBD1	TGTGCCAGCAGCCCCGGGACAGAAGAGACCCAGTACTTC	CASSPGTEETQYF
-	TRBJ2-1	TRBV5-1	TRBD2	TGCGCCAGCAGCTCAGGGACTAGCGGGCTAGAGCAGTTCTTC	CASSSGTSGLEQFF